A single sample gave rise to the 11 T cell receptor beta chains below, sequenced in a study of T-cell memory formation after mild COVID-19. TCRdb re-analysed the 5' RACE reads in MiXCR, keeping a single row per CDR3 protein. The table records around 390,000 distinct CDR3 sequences, approximately 15% of them present only once. Sequenced sample: PBMCs or a T cell subset sorted from them (not recorded which). The receptors shown here come from a man between 18 and 29 years old who had mild COVID-19 (a few samples of this study predate the infection). Cell type and time point are not known.

This clonotype has ten or more counts. The chain combines TRBV5-5 with TRBJ2-5, with no clear D. Germline loops: CDR1 SGHKS, CDR2 YYEKEE (reference sequence). V lost 5 bases, J lost 0 bases, and 11 bases lay in between. CDR3 size: 14 residues. This CDR3 reads CASRNLLNQETQYF. The DNA for the CDR3 is TGTGCCAGCAGGAACCTGTTAAACCAAGAGACCCAGTACTTC.

This clonotype was recorded at least ten times. The V gene is TRBV7-3, the J gene TRBJ2-2; D gene unclear. Deletions cut 3 bases from V and 2 bases from J, with 7 bases between. Germline V CDR1 and CDR2: SGHTA, FQGTGA. The CDR3 spans 14 residues. Written as DNA, the CDR3 is TGTGCCAGCAGCTTCTGGGCCAACACCGGGGAGCTGTTTTTT. Translated: CASSFWANTGELFF.

At least ten counts were recorded for this clonotype. The genes are TRBV7-2 and TRBJ2-1; weak D call: TRBD1 (5 bases). This CDR3 is 13 amino acids long. Germline CDR1 SGHTA, CDR2 FQGNSA. V lost 6 bases, J lost 12 bases, and 18 bases lay in between. DNA of the CDR3: TGTGCCAGCAGTCAAGACAGCATGATAGGGCAGTTCTTC. Protein: CASSQDSMIGQFF.

V gene TRBV10-3 combines with J gene TRBJ2-5, with a weak D call TRBD1 (5 bases). The CDR3 covers 13 residues. V lost 4 bases and J 3 bases, leaving 9 bases between the germline ends. In germline, CDR1 is ENHRY, CDR2 SYGVKD. The CDR3 DNA reads as TGTGCCATCAGTGTCAACAGGAAAGAGACCCAGTACTTC. Encoded protein: CAISVNRKETQYF.

This clonotype was detected only a few times. This rearrangement joins TRBV9 to TRBJ2-1, with D possibly being TRBD2 (7 bases). This CDR3 has 16 residues. V was trimmed by 0 bases and J by 4 bases, leaving 14 bases between them. Germline lookup yields CDR1 SGDLS and CDR2 YYNGEE. The CDR3 here is CASSVVGRGAYNEQFF. The CDR3 nucleotides are TGTGCCAGCAGCGTAGTAGGCCGGGGGGCGTACAATGAGCAGTTCTTC.

V usage is TRBV7-8 and J usage is TRBJ1-6; no firm D call. The CDR3 has 15 amino acids. Germline CDR1 is SGHVS and CDR2 is FQNEAQ. Trimming removed 5 bases from V and 10 bases from J, with 18 bases in between. In DNA, the CDR3 is TGTGCCAGCAGCCATCACACGGAGTGGCAATCACCCCTCCACTTT. Translated: CASSHHTEWQSPLHF.

The rearrangement uses TRBV2 and TRBJ1-5; a weak D match, TRBD1 (5 bases). Trimming pared 6 bases from V and 4 bases from J, leaving 13 bases between. The CDR3 contains 14 residues. Per germline, CDR1 SNHLY and CDR2 FYNNEI. CDR3 residues: CASRTIGGNQPQHF. CDR3 coding DNA: TGTGCCAGCAGGACTATCGGGGGGAATCAGCCCCAGCATTTT.

This chain connects TRBV20-1 to TRBJ2-2; tentative D call: TRBD2 (5 bases). Trimming shortened V by 3 bases and J by 0 bases, and 8 bases separated the two germline ends. CDR3 size: 14 residues. From germline, CDR1 is DFQATT and CDR2 SNEGSKA (reference sequence). The CDR3 bases are TGCAGTGCTAGGGACTTCACGAACACCGGGGAGCTGTTTTTT. Translating gives CSARDFTNTGELFF.

This clonotype was seen only a few times. This chain links TRBV7-2 with TRBJ1-2; 7 bases line up with TRBD1. The CDR3 has 15 residues. CDR1 is SGHTA and CDR2 is FQGNSA in the germline V gene. With 1 base clipped from V and 3 bases from J, the junction kept 5 bases outside the gene matches. CDR3 nucleotides: TGTGCCAGCAGCTTAGTTGGGACAGAATACTATGGCTACACCTTC. It specifies CASSLVGTEYYGYTF.

Only a few counts were recorded for this clonotype. The rearrangement links TRBV18 to TRBJ2-1, with D possibly being TRBD1 (6 bases). Per germline, CDR1 KGHSH and CDR2 LQKENI. The CDR3 runs to 16 residues. Trimming removed 5 bases from V and 3 bases from J, with 17 bases in between. The CDR3 protein is CASSITGQPDYNEQFF. In DNA, the CDR3 is TGTGCCAGCTCAATTACGGGACAACCTGACTACAATGAGCAGTTCTTC.

The rearrangement joins TRBV7-9 to TRBJ2-1; D call uncertain. The CDR3 consists of 12 residues. Trimming cost V 1 base and J 8 bases, with 6 bases left between them. The germline CDR1 and CDR2 sequences are SEHNR and FQNEAQ (reference sequence). CDR3 sequence: CASSLVGYEQFF. DNA of the CDR3: TGTGCCAGCAGCTTAGTCGGGTATGAGCAGTTCTTC. Combining the CDR3 with reference TRBV7-9 and TRBJ2-1 gives the whole variable domain DTGVSQNPRHKITKRGQNVTFRCDPISEHNRLYWYRQTLGQGPEFLTYFQNEAQLEKSRLLSDRFSAERPKGSFSTLEIQRTEQGDSAMYLCASSLVGYEQFFGPGTRLTVL.